This T cell receptor (beta chain) was identified in a study of blood T cell repertoires in COVID-19. Turning to the study itself: In each case, the material was cDNA or gDNA derived from T cells, B-cell-depleted T cells, or PBMCs.

Sequenced by immunoSEQ multiplex PCR; TCRdb stores in-frame clones only, minus some. The sample carries approximately 110,000 clones, roughly 70% recorded once. Sequenced material: peripheral blood. The receptor was isolated from a human donor with acute or convalescent COVID-19. The donor label of this sample is uncertain.

The CDR3 DNA reads as TGTGCCAGCAGTTACTCGAGGAGACACCAAGAGACCCAGTACTTC. It is translated as CASSYSRRHQETQYF. The rearrangement joins TRBV6-6 to TRBJ2-5; D is unclear. Per the germline V gene, CDR1 is MNHNY and CDR2 is SVGAGI (reference sequence). Trimming pared 0 bases from V and 0 bases from J, leaving 8 bases between. The CDR3 runs 15 residues.